This T cell receptor beta chain was captured in a study of radiation and T cells in renal cell carcinoma. There are 15 residues in the CDR3. V gave up 2 bases and J gave up 7 bases, with 15 bases separating them. The germline gives CDR1 MNHNS, CDR2 SASEGT. Sample time point: blood 2 weeks post-SBRT. Treatment reported: 15 Gy SBRT to primary tumor, nephrectomy 4 weeks later. Blood was sampled at baseline, 2 weeks and 4 weeks after SBRT. A word on this clone: No antigen is known for it.

Using immunoSEQ multiplex PCR, the repertoire was profiled, and TCRdb retains in-frame clones only, with some absent. The sample holds about 150,000 clones, roughly 87% seen once. Study-level points and caveats: Top tumor clonotypes rose in blood 2 weeks post-radiation, then contracted. No pretreatment tumor biopsies were available for baseline clonotypes.

The specimen was blood, collected from a patient whose treatment included radiotherapy and nephrectomy. The TCR originated in a woman between 45 and 65 years old with renal cell carcinoma. This chain links TRBV6-1 with TRBJ1-5; D is perhaps TRBD1 (5 bases). The CDR3 spells CASSELGGIGQPQHF. The CDR3 bases are TGTGCCAGCAGTGAATTGGGGGGGATCGGGCAGCCCCAGCATTTT.